This T cell receptor (beta chain) was sequenced during a study of cytomegalovirus exposure and HLA in healthy donors. With 60 Vbeta and 13 Jbeta primers, the PCR was carried out. Generated by immunoSEQ multiplex PCR, the TCRdb table keeps only in-frame clones and is missing some. The sample lists some 130,000 clones, almost 80% occurring once. Germline CDR1 is SGHTA and CDR2 is FQGNSA. The V gene end was trimmed by 4 bases and the J gene end by 1 base; junction bases not matched to a gene: 6. The CDR3 spans 15 residues. Of note for this clone: As yet, its antigen is unknown.

Study-level points and caveats: The study assumed roughly uniform donor sequencing depth for presence/absence analyses.

The chain employs TRBV7-2 and TRBJ1-1; 7 positions agree with TRBD1. Material: PBMCs. This receptor was taken from a man younger than 35 in good health and CMV-seronegative. The CDR3 region is CASSSRQGQNTEAFF. For the CDR3, the DNA is TGTGCCAGCAGCTCCAGACAGGGCCAGAACACTGAAGCTTTCTTT.